The 17 T cell receptor beta chains reported below all come from one sample, sequenced in a study of CD8 T cells in Susac syndrome. Reverse transcription of 0.5 to 1 ug RNA was performed with random hexamers. From the immunoSEQ multiplex PCR reads, TCRdb called clonotypes with MiXCR, one entry per CDR3 protein. This table has 95,000 to 150,000 distinct CDR3 sequences, 95% to 96% appearing once. The sample consisted of CD4+ T cells from PBMCs. These receptors were collected from a human donor with Susac syndrome.

The count of this clonotype is one. The J gene is TRBJ1-2, the V gene TRBV6-5; D unclear. Germline lookup yields CDR1 MNHEY and CDR2 SVGAGI. V shed 7 bases and J shed 0 bases, with 9 bases lying between them. The CDR3 is made up of 13 amino acids. This CDR3 is CASKQLTNYGYTF. The CDR3 DNA sequence: TGTGCCAGCAAACAGCTTACTAACTATGGCTACACCTTC.

The chain carries TRBV6-1 and TRBJ2-1; weak D call: TRBD1 (5 bases). The germline V gene encodes CDR1 MNHNS and CDR2 SASEGT. The length of the CDR3 is 14 residues. Trimming cost V 6 bases and J 8 bases, with 17 bases left between them. CDR3 DNA: TGTGCCAGCAGGCAAACAATAGGGGTCTATGAGCAGTTCTTC. Translating gives CASRQTIGVYEQFF.

This clonotype was recorded once. The rearrangement links TRBV7-2 to TRBJ2-5, with a possible D match to TRBD2 (6 bases). The CDR3 consists of 14 residues. V lost 4 bases and J 5 bases, leaving 14 bases between the germline ends. Germline V gene sequence: CDR1 SGHTA, CDR2 FQGNSA. The CDR3 DNA is TGTGCCAGCAGCTCCGGGACTCCCAGGGAGACCCAGTACTTC. Translation gives CASSSGTPRETQYF.

The chain has TRBV18 and TRBJ2-4; TRBD2 matches at 10 bases. Germline V lookup: CDR1 KGHSH, CDR2 LQKENI. There are 18 residues in the CDR3. V lost 3 bases and J lost 0; bases outside the gene matches: 8. The CDR3 loop is CASSPGLALALAKNIQYF. CDR3 bases: TGTGCCAGCTCACCGGGACTAGCGTTAGCCCTAGCCAAAAACATTCAGTACTTC. The entire variable domain, with the rest obtained from reference TRBV18 and TRBJ2-4, is as follows: NAGVMQNPRHLVRRRGQEARLRCSPMKGHSHVYWYRQLPEEGLKFMVYLQKENIIDESGMPKERFSAEFPKEGPSILRIQQVVRGDSAAYFCASSPGLALALAKNIQYFGAGTRLSVL.

The rearrangement links TRBV12-3 or TRBV12-4 to TRBJ1-5, with D unclear. Trimming shortened V by 6 bases and J by 5 bases, and 11 bases separated the two germline ends. The length of the CDR3 is 13 residues. Here the CDR3 DNA reads TGTGCCAGCAGCTCCGGGCGAGATCAGCCCCAGCATTTT. It is translated as CASSSGRDQPQHF.

The rearrangement links TRBV29-1 to TRBJ1-2; 7 nucleotides align to TRBD1. Germline loops: CDR1 SQVTM, CDR2 ANQGSEA. The CDR3 has 14 residues. V lost 7 bases and J lost 3; bases outside the gene matches: 11. CDR3 protein: CSALTGAWDYGYTF. CDR3 DNA sequence: TGCAGCGCGTTAACAGGGGCGTGGGACTATGGCTACACCTTC.

This clonotype has only one observation. The CDR3 nucleotides are TGTGCCAGCTCACCCAGTCCCGAGGCAGGGCCTATTCAGTACTTC. Amino acid sequence: CASSPSPEAGPIQYF. The J gene is TRBJ2-7, the V gene TRBV18, with D maybe TRBD1 (5 bases). Germline loops: CDR1 KGHSH, CDR2 LQKENI. The CDR3 covers 15 residues. Trimming cost V 3 bases and J 10 bases, with 22 bases left between them.

J is TRBJ2-3 and V is TRBV4-3; no clear D. The CDR3 extends over 15 amino acids. Trimming stripped 0 bases from V and 3 bases from J, with 10 bases between. Germline values: CDR1 LGHNA, CDR2 YSLEER. The CDR3: CASSQDPVRTDTQYF. CDR3 DNA sequence: TGCGCCAGCAGCCAAGATCCAGTGAGGACAGATACGCAGTATTTT.

The chain combines TRBV18 with TRBJ1-5; D not certain. The V gene lost 4 bases and the J gene lost 4 bases, with 5 bases spanning the gap. The CDR3 runs 12 residues. The germline CDR1 and CDR2 sequences are KGHSH and LQKENI. The CDR3 DNA reads as TGTGCCAGCTCACGGGCGAATCAGCCCCAGCATTTT. This sequence encodes CASSRANQPQHF.

The rearrangement uses TRBV7-9 and TRBJ2-1; no clear D gene. Trimming removed 5 bases at V and 9 bases at J, with 11 bases between. CDR1 and CDR2 from the germline V gene are SEHNR and FQNEAQ (reference sequence). This CDR3 has 12 amino acids. CDR3 DNA sequence: TGTGCCAGCAGCCTACGAGTCGGTGAGCAGTTCTTC. Amino acid sequence: CASSLRVGEQFF.

This sequence joins TRBV7-2 and TRBJ2-3; 12 bases line up with TRBD1. The V and J ends lost 6 bases and 7 bases, in that order; junction bases with no gene match: 11. Germline V gives CDR1 SGHTA, CDR2 FQGNSA. The CDR3 sequence is 16 residues long. The CDR3 DNA reads TGTGCCAGCAGTCCCATGGGACAGGGGGCCCGAAATACGCAGTATTTT. Translation: CASSPMGQGARNTQYF.

The rearrangement uses TRBV10-3 and TRBJ2-2, with 9 nucleotides matching TRBD1. This CDR3 is built from 14 residues. Germline CDR1 reads ENHRY; CDR2 reads SYGVKD. With 4 bases clipped from V and 6 bases from J, the junction kept 3 bases outside the gene matches. The CDR3 region is CAISGDRDAGELFF. Here the CDR3 DNA reads TGTGCCATCAGTGGGGACAGGGACGCCGGGGAGCTGTTTTTT.

The chain links TRBV20-1 to TRBJ2-3; tentatively, D is TRBD2 (6 bases). The CDR3 length is 14 residues. Germline CDR1 reads DFQATT; CDR2 reads SNEGSKA (reference sequence). Trimming removed 6 bases from V and 2 bases from J, with 15 bases in between. The CDR3 loop reads CSAPKGGTTDTQYF. Written as DNA, the CDR3 is TGCAGTGCCCCAAAGGGCGGGACCACAGATACGCAGTATTTT.

The rearrangement uses TRBV7-2 and TRBJ2-1, with D hard to call. Deletions cut 2 bases from V and 2 bases from J, with 13 bases between. This CDR3 has 16 amino acids. The germline CDR1 and CDR2 sequences are SGHTA and FQGNSA. Here the CDR3 reads CASSLSSGVTYNEQFF. The CDR3 DNA follows: TGTGCCAGCAGCTTATCATCAGGAGTGACCTACAATGAGCAGTTCTTC.

This clonotype was counted between two and nine times. The V call is TRBV5-4, the J call TRBJ2-7, with TRBD1 matching 8 bases. The CDR3 runs 14 residues. Germline V gene lookup returns CDR1 SGHNT and CDR2 YYREEE (reference sequence). The junction had 4 bases not matched to a gene; V was cut back by 2 bases and J by 3 bases. CDR3 residues: CASSLGTGGYEQYF. Here the CDR3 DNA reads TGTGCCAGCAGCTTAGGGACAGGCGGCTACGAGCAGTACTTC.

The gene calls are TRBV4-3 and TRBJ2-1; 12 bases match TRBD2. The J segment lost 1 base and the V segment lost 1 base, leaving 5 bases of the junction unmatched. In germline, CDR1 is LGHNA, CDR2 YSLEER. The CDR3 totals 18 residues. The CDR3 DNA reads as TGCGCCAGCAGCCAAGGTCACGGACTAGCGGGATCCTACAATGAGCAGTTCTTC. This translates into CASSQGHGLAGSYNEQFF.

The chain has TRBV7-9 and TRBJ1-1; tentative D call: TRBD1 (5 bases). The V end lost 0 bases, the J end lost 2 bases, and 7 bases lay between the germline ends. This CDR3 has 14 amino acids. CDR1 and CDR2 (germline): SEHNR, FQNEAQ (reference sequence). CDR3 in amino acids: CASSLAGANTEAFF. For the CDR3, the DNA is TGTGCCAGCAGCTTAGCAGGGGCTAACACTGAAGCTTTCTTT.